This T cell receptor (beta chain) was recorded in a study of cytomegalovirus exposure and HLA in healthy donors. This CDR3 is 13 amino acids long. V shed 2 bases and J shed 3 bases, with 11 bases lying between them. The germline CDR1 and CDR2 sequences are SQVTM and ANQGSEA. The primer mix had 60 Vbeta and 13 Jbeta primers. Libraries were prepared by immunoSEQ multiplex PCR; TCRdb keeps only in-frame clonotypes and omits some of them. This table holds 130,000 to 150,000 clones, roughly 80% found once. Healthy bone marrow donors formed the donor group. A note on this clone: Its specificity is not known.

Broader study findings: Exclusion as indistinguishable affected some V segments, including TRBV6-2 and TRBV6-3.

Sequenced sample: PBMCs. The source of this sequence is a woman in her 50s in good health and CMV-seropositive. The chain employs TRBV29-1 and TRBJ2-7; D possibly corresponds to TRBD1 (6 bases). The CDR3 sequence is CSVETRGNYEQYF. The CDR3 nucleotides read TGCAGCGTTGAAACGAGGGGGAACTACGAGCAGTACTTC.